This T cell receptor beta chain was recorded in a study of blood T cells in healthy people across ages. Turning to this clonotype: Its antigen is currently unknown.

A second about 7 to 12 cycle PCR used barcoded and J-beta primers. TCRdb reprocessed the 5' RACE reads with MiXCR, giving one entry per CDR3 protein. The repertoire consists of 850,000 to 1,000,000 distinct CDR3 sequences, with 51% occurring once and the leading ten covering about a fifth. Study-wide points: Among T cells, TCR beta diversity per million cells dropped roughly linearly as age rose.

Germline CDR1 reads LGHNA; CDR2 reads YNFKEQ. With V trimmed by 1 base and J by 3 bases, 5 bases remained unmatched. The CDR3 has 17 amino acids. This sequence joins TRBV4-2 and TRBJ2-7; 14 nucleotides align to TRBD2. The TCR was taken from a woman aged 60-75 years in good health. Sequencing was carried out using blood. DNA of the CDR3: TGTGCCAGCAGCCAAGCGAAGACTAGCGGGAGGGGCTACGAGCAGTACTTC. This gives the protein CASSQAKTSGRGYEQYF.